This T cell receptor beta chain was retrieved from a study of cytomegalovirus exposure and HLA in healthy donors. Study-wide results and caveats: In vitro assays verified that three CMV-associated chains recognized CMV antigens specifically.

PCR amplification relied on 60 Vbeta primers (plus 13 Jbeta primers). Clones were read by immunoSEQ multiplex PCR, and TCRdb kept only the in-frame ones, dropping some. Among 200,000 to 250,000 clones listed, 70% to 85% were seen once. This CDR3 has 12 residues. In germline, CDR1 is ENHRY, CDR2 SYGVKD. The V end lost 5 bases, the J end lost 12 bases, and 13 bases lay between the germline ends. A word on this clone: The antigen is not known.

The study sampled nominally healthy donors, though unrecorded immune exposures were likely. The chain links TRBV10-3 to TRBJ1-4; no clear D. This sequence was found in a male donor in good health and CMV-seronegative. Sequenced: PBMCs. In nucleotides, the CDR3 is TGTGCCATCAGTCCGTTGGGAGAAGAACTGTTTTTT. Its protein product is CAISPLGEELFF.